These 26 T cell receptor beta chains were all obtained from the same sample, sequenced in a study of identical twins (TCRdb year 2016). The protocol used for the library was 5' RACE. TCRdb shows the sequencer as Illumina HiSeq 2000. TCRdb trimmed the raw reads at Q25, called clones with MiXCR and kept productive beta chains. Records with the same CDR3 protein are collapsed into one entry carrying the most frequent genes and DNA. This sample has fewer than 900,000 distinct CDR3 sequences in its table, and approximately 21% of those were observed once. The ten largest account for roughly 4.3% of the sample. The same data also went into a second study, on T cells expressing NK-cell markers.

Sequences were obtained from PBMCs. The origin of the receptors is a woman between 18 and 30 years old in good health.

This clonotype was detected only a few times. The chain links TRBV25-1 to TRBJ2-7; TRBD1 matches at 7 bases. The CDR3 spans 15 residues. Trimming took 6 bases from V and 3 from J; bases not matched to a gene: 11. The germline V gene has CDR1 MGHDK and CDR2 SYGVNS. The DNA for the CDR3 is TGTGCCAGCAGGGATTACCGACAGGGAGTCTACGAGCAGTACTTC. The encoded protein is CASRDYRQGVYEQYF.

The V gene is TRBV24-1, the J gene TRBJ2-7; 9 nucleotides line up with TRBD1. This CDR3 has 15 amino acids. Per the germline V gene, CDR1 is KGHDR and CDR2 is SFDVKD. Trimming cost V 8 bases and J 3 bases; bases outside gene matches: 10. DNA of the CDR3: TGTGCCACCACCCCCCGGACAGGGGAGTTCTACGAGCAGTACTTC. As protein: CATTPRTGEFYEQYF.

V usage is TRBV20-1 and J usage is TRBJ2-2; D is possibly TRBD1 (6 bases). Per the germline V gene, CDR1 is DFQATT and CDR2 is SNEGSKA (reference sequence). V was trimmed by 2 bases and J by 0 bases, leaving 19 bases between them. The CDR3 is made up of 18 amino acids. CDR3 in DNA: TGCAGTGCTAGAAAGGGTGGACGGACAGACCCGAACACCGGGGAGCTGTTTTTT. Translating gives CSARKGGRTDPNTGELFF.

The rearrangement uses TRBV10-3 and TRBJ2-1; no clear D. Germline V gene sequence: CDR1 ENHRY, CDR2 SYGVKD. V dropped 8 bases and J dropped 1 base, with 6 bases sitting between them. The CDR3 covers 12 residues. CDR3 loop: CAIARSYNEQFF. The CDR3 DNA sequence: TGTGCCATCGCGAGATCCTACAATGAGCAGTTCTTC.

The V and J genes are TRBV5-1 and TRBJ1-2, with D uncertain. V gave up 3 bases and J gave up 3 bases, with 12 bases separating them. This CDR3 comprises 14 residues. The germline V gene encodes CDR1 SGHRS and CDR2 YFSETQ. The CDR3 reads CASSSATRYYGYTF. The CDR3 bases are TGCGCCAGCAGCTCCGCGACAAGATACTATGGCTACACCTTC.

This clonotype was recorded a few times. This CDR3 reads CASSLRGLGFESPLHF. In nucleotides, the CDR3 is TGCGCCAGCAGCTTGCGCGGACTGGGCTTTGAATCACCCCTCCACTTT. V is TRBV5-1 and J is TRBJ1-6; no clear D. This CDR3 comprises 16 residues. Germline V CDR1 and CDR2: SGHRS, YFSETQ. V gave up 1 base and J gave up 10 bases, with 18 bases separating them. The full variable domain, completed using reference TRBV5-1 and TRBJ1-6, is KAGVTQTPRYLIKTRGQQVTLSCSPISGHRSVSWYQQTPGQGLQFLFEYFSETQRNKGNFPGRFSGRQFSNSRSEMNVSTLELGDSALYLCASSLRGLGFESPLHFGNGTRLTVT.

This clonotype was recorded a few times. The J gene is TRBJ2-7, the V gene TRBV4-3, with a tentative D call TRBD1 (7 bases). V was shortened by 3 bases and J by 6 bases, with 18 bases between the two germline ends. CDR1 is LGHNA, CDR2 YSLEER, per germline. The CDR3 is 15 amino acids. This CDR3 is CASSHTTGRSSEQYF. CDR3 bases: TGCGCCAGCAGCCACACGACAGGGAGGTCGTCCGAGCAGTACTTC.

A few counts support this clonotype. The chain joins TRBV6-1 to TRBJ2-2; TRBD1 matches at 10 bases. The ends lost 6 bases at V and 6 bases at J; junction bases unmatched: 7. The length of the CDR3 is 15 residues. Germline V gives CDR1 MNHNS, CDR2 SASEGT. The CDR3 DNA sequence: TGTGCCAGCAGAACCGGACAGGGGGGTGCCGGGGAGCTGTTTTTT. Translation gives CASRTGQGGAGELFF.

V is TRBV12-3 or TRBV12-4 and J is TRBJ2-3; no firm D call. There are 14 residues in the CDR3. V was pared by 4 bases and J by 6 bases, with 14 bases between. The CDR3 spells CASSYSPARDTQYF. DNA of the CDR3: TGTGCCAGCAGTTATTCCCCGGCCCGGGATACGCAGTATTTT.

This clonotype was found a few times. The gene calls are TRBV27 and TRBJ2-1; 8 nucleotides agree with TRBD2. The CDR3 loop spans 14 amino acids. CDR1 and CDR2 (germline): MNHEY, SMNVEV (reference sequence). The trim removed 2 bases at V and 15 bases at J, leaving 12 bases unmatched. CDR3 protein: CASSLVGLAGPGFF. The CDR3 DNA sequence: TGTGCCAGCAGTTTAGTAGGGTTAGCGGGACCTGGGTTCTTC.

In this sample, this clonotype turned up a few times. CDR3 in amino acids: CASSSQGHDPYEQYF. In DNA form, the CDR3 reads TGTGCCAGCAGTTCCCAAGGGCACGATCCCTACGAGCAGTACTTC. V and J are TRBV6-5 and TRBJ2-7, with D unclear. This CDR3 is 15 amino acids long. Germline CDR1 MNHEY, CDR2 SVGAGI. The V gene lost 4 bases and the J gene lost 2 bases, with 15 bases spanning the gap.

This clonotype showed up many times. This sequence joins TRBV29-1 and TRBJ1-2; D is possibly TRBD1 (6 bases). Germline-derived CDR1 and CDR2 are SQVTM and ANQGSEA. V shed 6 bases and J shed 2 bases, with 16 bases lying between them. The CDR3 runs 14 residues. The CDR3 coding sequence is TGCAGCGTGCGGACAGTTGGGGGCAACTATGGCTACACCTTC. It yields the protein CSVRTVGGNYGYTF.

This chain links TRBV5-5 with TRBJ2-7, with D tentatively TRBD2 (5 bases). There are 13 residues in the CDR3. In germline, CDR1 is SGHKS, CDR2 YYEKEE (reference sequence). V dropped 2 bases and J dropped 2 bases, with 8 bases sitting between them. The CDR3 region is CASSFQEAYEQYF. The CDR3 DNA is TGTGCCAGCAGCTTTCAGGAGGCCTACGAGCAGTACTTC.

Only a few counts were recorded for this clonotype. The chain couples TRBV7-9 to TRBJ2-3; the D gene is possibly TRBD2 (5 bases). The CDR3 consists of 13 residues. CDR1 is SEHNR and CDR2 is FQNEAQ in the germline V gene (reference sequence). Trimming took off 5 bases at V and 8 bases at J, with 14 bases between the two ends. The CDR3 here is CASSESHRGTQYF. The DNA for the CDR3 is TGTGCCAGCAGCGAGTCCCATCGGGGTACGCAGTATTTT.

This clonotype was counted between two and nine times. The V call is TRBV4-2, the J call TRBJ2-5, with 9 bases matching TRBD2. The germline gives CDR1 LGHNA, CDR2 YNFKEQ. This CDR3 is built from 17 residues. The V and J ends lost 6 bases and 5 bases, in that order; junction bases with no gene match: 16. In nucleotides, the CDR3 is TGTGCCAGCAGATCAAGGGGCGGGAGGGGGTTAGGGGAGACCCAGTACTTC. As protein: CASRSRGGRGLGETQYF.

The chain is built from TRBV27 and TRBJ2-5, with TRBD2 as a possible D gene (6 bases). Per the germline V gene, CDR1 is MNHEY and CDR2 is SMNVEV (reference sequence). With 6 bases removed from V and 7 bases from J, the gap between germline ends came to 18 bases. The CDR3 has 14 amino acids. CDR3 bases: TGTGCCAGCAGCCTGGGGGGACCCCAGTCGACCCAGTACTTC. This translates into CASSLGGPQSTQYF.

The rearrangement uses TRBV7-9 and TRBJ2-3; 11 bases line up with TRBD2. This CDR3 region has 17 residues. J was trimmed by 5 bases and V by 4 bases; bases with no gene match: 11. Germline values: CDR1 SEHNR, CDR2 FQNEAQ (reference sequence). The CDR3 is CASSSGFSGRAQDTQYF. The CDR3 DNA sequence: TGTGCCAGCAGCTCGGGATTTAGCGGGAGGGCCCAAGATACGCAGTATTTT.

The CDR3 region is CSARDRRVYYEQYF. Here the CDR3 DNA reads TGCAGTGCTAGAGATCGCAGGGTCTACTACGAGCAGTACTTC. The chain carries TRBV20-1 and TRBJ2-7; D perhaps matches TRBD1 (5 bases). In germline, CDR1 is DFQATT, CDR2 SNEGSKA (reference sequence). V lost 0 bases, J lost 3 bases, and 12 bases lay in between. This CDR3 has 14 residues.

The V call is TRBV6-2 or TRBV6-3, the J call TRBJ1-4, with D perhaps TRBD1 (5 bases). Trimming shortened V by 6 bases and J by 0 bases, and 8 bases separated the two germline ends. CDR1 is MNHEY, CDR2 SVGEGT, per germline. The CDR3 extends over 14 amino acids. In DNA, the CDR3 is TGTGCCAGCAGCGACAGAGCAACTAATGAAAAACTGTTTTTT. It yields the protein CASSDRATNEKLFF.

This clonotype showed up just a few times. J is TRBJ1-2 and V is TRBV4-3; TRBD1 matches 10 bases. Germline CDR1 and CDR2: LGHNA and YSLEER. The V gene end was trimmed by 1 base and the J gene end by 2 bases; junction bases not matched to a gene: 4. The CDR3 is 16 amino acids. CDR3 sequence: CASSQGGDRGNYGYTF. The CDR3 nucleotides are TGCGCCAGCAGCCAAGGAGGGGACAGGGGAAACTATGGCTACACCTTC.

The CDR3 nucleotides are TGCAGTGCTGCCAAACTAGCGGGGCAAGAGACCCAGTACTTC. Amino acid sequence: CSAAKLAGQETQYF. The chain recombines TRBV20-1 with TRBJ2-5; 10 bases fit TRBD2. Trimming at V came to 5 bases and at J to 2 bases, leaving 5 bases not matched to a gene. This CDR3 comprises 14 residues. In germline, CDR1 is DFQATT, CDR2 SNEGSKA (reference sequence).

This clonotype was observed at least ten times. This CDR3 is CASAMEGNTEAFF. CDR3 in DNA: TGTGCCAGCGCGATGGAGGGAAACACTGAAGCTTTCTTT. V usage is TRBV12-3 or TRBV12-4 and J usage is TRBJ1-1; D unclear. This CDR3 has 13 residues. V lost 8 bases and J 2 bases, leaving 12 bases between the germline ends.

This clonotype was seen a few times. The CDR3 loop is CASSVIQLVSFGYTF. The CDR3 DNA reads TGTGCCAGCAGCGTAATCCAGTTAGTCTCTTTCGGCTACACCTTC. The rearrangement uses TRBV9 and TRBJ1-2; D is unclear. The CDR3 spans 15 residues. The ends were cut back, 1 base at V and 8 bases at J, with 18 bases in the middle. Germline V CDR1 and CDR2: SGDLS, YYNGEE. Using reference TRBV9 and TRBJ1-2 for the parts outside the CDR3, the full variable domain is DSGVTQTPKHLITATGQRVTLRCSPRSGDLSVYWYQQSLDQGLQFLIQYYNGEERAKGNILERFSAQQFPDLHSELNLSSLELGDSALYFCASSVIQLVSFGYTFGSGTRLTVV.

The sample holds a few counts of this clonotype. The chain links TRBV12-3 or TRBV12-4 to TRBJ2-3; possible D gene TRBD2, 6 bases. The CDR3 is 13 amino acids. V lost 6 bases, J lost 6 bases, and 13 bases lay in between. This CDR3 is CASSITGEDTQYF. The CDR3 coding sequence is TGTGCCAGCAGCATCACGGGAGAGGATACGCAGTATTTT.

The gene calls are TRBV5-1 and TRBJ2-3, with D perhaps TRBD2 (7 bases). Trimming removed 9 bases at V and 1 base at J, with 15 bases between. Germline V gives CDR1 SGHRS, CDR2 YFSETQ. The CDR3 totals 14 residues. The chain's CDR3 is CATTPGGGTDTQYF. The CDR3 DNA follows: TGCGCCACTACGCCGGGGGGCGGCACAGATACGCAGTATTTT.

The J gene is TRBJ2-2, the V gene TRBV20-1; TRBD2 matches at 8 bases. From germline, CDR1 is DFQATT and CDR2 SNEGSKA (reference sequence). Trimming at V came to 6 bases and at J to 6 bases, leaving 12 bases not matched to a gene. The CDR3 is 15 residues long. The CDR3 region is CSAPRAGVNAGELFF. DNA of the CDR3: TGCAGTGCCCCCCGAGCGGGAGTTAACGCCGGGGAGCTGTTTTTT.